The 20 T cell receptor beta chains below come from one sample, sequenced in a study of PD-1 blockade in classical Hodgkin lymphoma. The patients all showed relapse after autologous stem cell transplantation, while their brentuximab vedotin exposure varied. Here immunoSEQ multiplex PCR was the method, and the copy in TCRdb shows in-frame clones only, minus some. Of almost 100,000 clones detected, 80% to 95% appear once; the ten largest clones hold 2.5% to 3.5%. The material sequenced was peripheral blood mononuclear cells (PBMCs), taken at baseline. Receptor source: a human donor with classical Hodgkin lymphoma.

Only one count was recorded for this clone. V and J are TRBV11-2 and TRBJ1-4; D ambiguous. Trimming pared 5 bases from V and 8 bases from J, leaving 18 bases between. Looked up from germline, CDR1 is SGHAT and CDR2 is FQNNGV. The CDR3 sequence is 15 residues long. This CDR3 reads CASSTQGRVREKLFF. Here the CDR3 DNA reads TGTGCCAGCAGCACCCAAGGGAGGGTACGCGAAAAACTGTTTTTT.

The chain is built from TRBV7-8 and TRBJ2-7; D unresolved. Germline CDR1 is SGHVS and CDR2 is FQNEAQ. The CDR3 has 13 residues. The V end was cut by 1 base, the J end by 2 bases, with 6 bases between. The CDR3: CASSLEDAYEQYF. DNA for the CDR3: TGTGCCAGCAGCTTAGAAGATGCCTACGAGCAGTACTTC.

This clone was seen a few times. V is TRBV5-1 and J is TRBJ1-1; 7 positions match TRBD1. Germline trimming cut 4 bases from V and 8 bases from J; bases unmatched to any gene: 5. Germline lookup yields CDR1 SGHRS and CDR2 YFSETQ. CDR3 length: 12 amino acids. The chain's CDR3 is CASSPGTAEAFF. In nucleotides, the CDR3 is TGCGCCAGCAGCCCAGGGACAGCCGAAGCTTTCTTT.

This clone was seen only once. J is TRBJ2-7 and V is TRBV6-6, with TRBD2 identical over 13 bases. Trimming at V came to 2 bases and at J to 7 bases, leaving 5 bases not matched to a gene. The V gene's germline CDR1 is MNHNY and CDR2 SVGAGI (reference sequence). The CDR3 consists of 15 residues. The CDR3 DNA is TGTGCCAGCAGTTACGGAGGACTAGCGGGAGAAGAGCAGTACTTC. It codes for CASSYGGLAGEEQYF.

This rearrangement joins TRBV19 to TRBJ2-6; TRBD1 might be the D (6 bases). The germline CDR1 and CDR2 sequences are LNHDA and SQIVND (reference sequence). The CDR3 sequence is 15 residues long. The V end was cut by 6 bases, the J end by 0 bases, with 9 bases between. In nucleotides, the CDR3 is TGTGCCAGTAGCTGGACAGCCTCTGGGGCCAACGTCCTGACTTTC. Protein sequence: CASSWTASGANVLTF. Full variable domain (missing parts from reference TRBV19 and TRBJ2-6): DGGITQSPKYLFRKEGQNVTLSCEQNLNHDAMYWYRQDPGQGLRLIYYSQIVNDFQKGDIAEGYSVSREKKESFPLTVTSAQKNPTAFYLCASSWTASGANVLTFGAGSRLTVL.

V is TRBV18 and J is TRBJ1-1, with TRBD1 matching 8 bases. Germline V gene sequence: CDR1 KGHSH, CDR2 LQKENI. The CDR3 spans 14 residues. V shed 3 bases, J shed 0 bases, and the junction held 0 bases outside the gene matches. DNA for the CDR3: TGTGCCAGCTCACCGACAGGGGTGAACACTGAAGCTTTCTTT. Its protein is CASSPTGVNTEAFF.

This chain connects TRBV5-5 to TRBJ1-5; D is perhaps TRBD1 (5 bases). CDR1 is SGHKS, CDR2 YYEKEE, per germline (reference sequence). V lost 0 bases, J lost 4 bases, and 20 bases lay in between. The CDR3 runs 18 residues. DNA of the CDR3: TGTGCCAGCAGCTTGGGATTGTCAGGGTGGCTAAGGAATCAGCCCCAGCATTTT. This gives the protein CASSLGLSGWLRNQPQHF.

The chain employs TRBV7-9 and TRBJ2-5, with 7 nucleotides matching TRBD2. Trimming took 5 bases from V and 0 from J; bases not matched to a gene: 3. The length of the CDR3 is 14 residues. The germline V gene encodes CDR1 SEHNR and CDR2 FQNEAQ (reference sequence). The CDR3 loop is CASSPLANQETQYF. The CDR3 DNA reads TGTGCCAGCAGCCCACTAGCGAACCAAGAGACCCAGTACTTC.

V and J are TRBV13 and TRBJ2-7; no firm D call. V was trimmed by 5 bases and J by 3 bases, leaving 11 bases between them. This CDR3 contains 13 residues. Germline lookup yields CDR1 PRHDT and CDR2 FYEKMQ (reference sequence). The CDR3 is CASSPWNNYEQYF. The CDR3 nucleotides are TGTGCCAGCAGCCCGTGGAACAACTACGAGCAGTACTTC.

The gene calls are TRBV29-1 and TRBJ2-5; a possible D gene is TRBD1 (6 bases). This CDR3 region has 13 residues. V shed 5 bases and J shed 5 bases, with 15 bases lying between them. Germline CDR1 SQVTM, CDR2 ANQGSEA. The CDR3 loop reads CSVSNRVWETQYF. CDR3 in DNA: TGCAGCGTTTCTAACAGGGTATGGGAGACCCAGTACTTC.

This clone was seen a single time. The chain combines TRBV9 with TRBJ2-7; 9 bases are shared with TRBD1. Trimming removed 6 bases from V and 3 bases from J; junction bases left unmatched: 4. CDR1 is SGDLS and CDR2 is YYNGEE in the germline V gene. The CDR3 runs to 13 residues. DNA of the CDR3: TGTGCCAGCACGCGGGGACAGGGCTACGAGCAGTACTTC. It specifies CASTRGQGYEQYF.

The chain carries TRBV30 and TRBJ1-5; a weak D match, TRBD1 (5 bases). The CDR3 has 14 residues. Trimming cost V 5 bases and J 6 bases, with 17 bases left between them. Looked up from germline, CDR1 is GTSNPN and CDR2 is SVGIG (reference sequence). CDR3 sequence (DNA): TGTGCCTGGGATTCGATTACGGGGGGTCAGCCCCAGCATTTT. This codes for CAWDSITGGQPQHF.

This chain joins TRBV5-1 and TRBJ2-1; tentative D call: TRBD2 (5 bases). V lost 0 bases and J 3 bases, leaving 13 bases between the germline ends. CDR3 length: 16 amino acids. Germline V CDR1 and CDR2: SGHRS, YFSETQ. CDR3 amino acids: CASSLGAKRNYNEQFF. The CDR3 DNA sequence: TGCGCCAGCAGCTTGGGGGCTAAGCGGAACTACAATGAGCAGTTCTTC.

The genes are TRBV14 and TRBJ2-1, with 8 bases identical to TRBD2. Germline values: CDR1 SGHDN, CDR2 FVKESK. This CDR3 is 16 amino acids long. The junction had 16 bases not matched to a gene; V was cut back by 8 bases and J by 7 bases. The DNA of the CDR3 is TGTGCCAGCGCCCCAAATCGCGGACTAGCTAATAATGAGCAGTTCTTC. Translation: CASAPNRGLANNEQFF.

The chain carries TRBV2 and TRBJ1-1; D is perhaps TRBD1 (5 bases). From germline, CDR1 is SNHLY and CDR2 FYNNEI. The ends were cut back, 6 bases at V and 3 bases at J, with 14 bases in the middle. The CDR3 totals 14 residues. CDR3 coding DNA: TGTGCCAGCAGACGGGGGACGGGGGACACTGAAGCTTTCTTT. Translating gives CASRRGTGDTEAFF.

V gene TRBV30 combines with J gene TRBJ1-2; D is unresolved. Germline CDR1 is GTSNPN and CDR2 is SVGIG (reference sequence). Trimming took 4 bases from V and 4 from J, leaving 10 bases between them. The CDR3 is made up of 12 amino acids. CDR3 sequence reads: CAWTGRGYGYTF. The CDR3, as DNA: TGTGCCTGGACAGGTCGGGGCTATGGCTACACCTTC.

The chain joins TRBV5-6 to TRBJ2-5; the match to TRBD2 covers 13 bases. CDR3 length: 15 residues. The junction had 5 bases not matched to a gene; V was cut back by 4 bases and J by 5 bases. Per the germline V gene, CDR1 is SGHDT and CDR2 is YYEEEE. In DNA, the CDR3 is TGTGCCAGCAGCCCGGGACTAGCGGGAAGGGAGACCCAGTACTTC. Translating gives CASSPGLAGRETQYF.

The chain recombines TRBV11-2 with TRBJ2-7, with 7 bases that match TRBD2. The CDR3 contains 13 residues. The germline CDR1 and CDR2 sequences are SGHAT and FQNNGV. J lost 6 bases, V lost 6 bases, and 8 bases had no gene match. CDR3 sequence (DNA): TGTGCCAGCAGTCCAGCGGGAACTCTCGAGCAGTACTTC. Translation: CASSPAGTLEQYF.

The CDR3, as DNA: TGTGCCAGCAGCTTGGACAGGGGAATCGACGAGCAGTACTTC. It is translated as CASSLDRGIDEQYF. The chain joins TRBV5-4 to TRBJ2-7; 7 bases match TRBD1. CDR3 size: 14 residues. The J segment lost 5 bases and the V segment lost 0 bases, leaving 5 bases of the junction unmatched. Per the germline V gene, CDR1 is SGHNT and CDR2 is YYREEE (reference sequence).

As for this clone: Other nucleotide sequences from this sample produce the same CDR3. This sequence joins TRBV6-1 and TRBJ1-3; no firm D call. Per germline, CDR1 MNHNS and CDR2 SASEGT. The CDR3 consists of 15 residues. V lost 3 bases, J lost 0 bases, and 9 bases lay in between. The CDR3 nucleotides are TGTGCCAGCAGTGAGGTGGGGTTCTCTGGAAACACCATATATTTT. Protein product: CASSEVGFSGNTIYF.